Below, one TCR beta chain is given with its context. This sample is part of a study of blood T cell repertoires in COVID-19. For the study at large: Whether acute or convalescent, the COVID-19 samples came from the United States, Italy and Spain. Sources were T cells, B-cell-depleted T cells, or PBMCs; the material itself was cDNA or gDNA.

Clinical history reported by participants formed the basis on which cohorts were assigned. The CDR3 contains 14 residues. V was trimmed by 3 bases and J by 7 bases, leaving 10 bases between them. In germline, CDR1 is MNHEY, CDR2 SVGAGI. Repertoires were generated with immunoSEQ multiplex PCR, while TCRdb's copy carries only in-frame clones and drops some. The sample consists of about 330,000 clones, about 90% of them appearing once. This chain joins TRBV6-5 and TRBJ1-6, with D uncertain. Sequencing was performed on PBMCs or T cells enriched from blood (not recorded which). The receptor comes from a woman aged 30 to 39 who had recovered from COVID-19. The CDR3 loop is CASSYRPENSPLHF. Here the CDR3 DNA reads TGTGCCAGCAGTTATAGGCCGGAGAATTCACCCCTCCACTTT.